These 17 T cell receptor beta chains share one sample of origin, sequenced in a study of T cells in women clearing cervical HPV infection. Sequencing was performed with immunoSEQ multiplex PCR; in TCRdb, only in-frame clones are kept and a portion is missing. Its listing shows approximately 38,000 clones. Sequenced input: blood buffy coat. The receptors were gathered from a woman between 18 and 70 years old with a cervical HPV16 infection that either progressed to CIN3+ or cleared (not recorded which).

In regard to this clone: The observed sequence ends 3 residues before the CDR3 terminus, with the missing tail filled in from the germline J gene. The sample contains more than one DNA sequence encoding this CDR3. The V call is TRBV18, the J call TRBJ1-3, with D maybe TRBD1 (6 bases). Trimming stripped 3 bases from V and 0 bases from J, with 27 bases between. Per the germline V gene, CDR1 is KGHSH and CDR2 is LQKENI. CDR3 length equals 21 residues. The CDR3 sequence is CASSPYTVQGGSWTSGNTIYF. Partial CDR3 DNA: TGTGCCAGCTCACCCTACACTGTACAGGGTGGGAGTTGGACCTCTGGAAACACC.

Regarding this clone: The read halts 3 residues ahead of the CDR3 end, with the missing end drawn from the germline J gene. The rearrangement uses TRBV6-1 and TRBJ1-6; D remains ambiguous. Per the germline V gene, CDR1 is MNHNS and CDR2 is SASEGT. V shed 2 bases and J shed 5 bases, with 4 bases lying between them. The length of the CDR3 is 13 residues. Here the CDR3 reads CASSESDNSPLHF. The part of the CDR3 DNA that was read is TGTGCCAGCAGTGAATCTGATAATTCACCC.

To note about this clone: The CDR3 is cut off 3 residues early in the read; its end comes from the germline J gene. This chain uses TRBV7-9 with TRBJ2-7, with D uncertain. Looked up from germline, CDR1 is SEHNR and CDR2 is FQNEAQ (reference sequence). The V and J ends lost 4 bases and 3 bases respectively, with 4 bases between them. The CDR3 spans 11 residues. This CDR3 is CASSSYYEQYF. CDR3 DNA, as far as it was read: TGTGCCAGCAGCTCCTACTACGAG.

About this clone: The CDR3 goes on 3 residues after the read ends, and that part is filled in from the germline J gene. The J gene is TRBJ1-2, the V gene TRBV7-3; 7 bases line up with TRBD1. Germline V gene lookup returns CDR1 SGHTA and CDR2 FQGTGA. The length of the CDR3 is 15 residues. Germline trimming cut 5 bases from V and 1 base from J; bases unmatched to any gene: 7. Incomplete CDR3 DNA: TGTGCCAGCAGCCCAACAGGGGACGTTAACTATGGC. Translated: CASSPTGDVNYG. The whole CDR3 reads CASSPTGDVNYGYTF.

As for this clone: The read is 3 residues too short to cover the CDR3 end, so that end is filled in from the germline J gene. The genes are TRBV20-1 and TRBJ2-1, with 9 bases that match TRBD2. This CDR3 is 14 amino acids long. Trimming cost V 6 bases and J 8 bases; bases outside gene matches: 11. Germline-derived CDR1 and CDR2 are DFQATT and SNEGSKA (reference sequence). CDR3 amino acids: CSARLAAHPDEQFF. The DNA read from the CDR3 is TGCAGTGCCAGACTAGCGGCCCATCCAGATGAG.

Details on this clone: The DNA ends 3 residues before the CDR3 does, and the rest of the CDR3 is filled in from the germline J gene. The gene calls are TRBV20-1 and TRBJ1-4, with D possibly being TRBD1 (6 bases). The V gene's germline CDR1 is DFQATT and CDR2 SNEGSKA (reference sequence). V was trimmed by 6 bases and J by 0 bases, leaving 17 bases between them. The CDR3 is 16 amino acids. The CDR3 DNA, read in part, is TGCAGTGCAGCCGGGACATCTAATCCAACTAATGAAAAA. Translation gives CSAAGTSNPTNEK. The full-length CDR3 reads as CSAAGTSNPTNEKLFF.

As to this clone: The read halts 3 residues ahead of the CDR3 end, with the missing end drawn from the germline J gene. V usage is TRBV29-1 and J usage is TRBJ2-1, with TRBD2 matching 8 bases. V lost 6 bases to trimming and J lost 5 bases; unmatched junction nucleotides: 12. The germline gives CDR1 SQVTM, CDR2 ANQGSEA. The CDR3 loop spans 15 amino acids. The sequenced CDR3 bases are TGCAGCGTAGGGGGGGGGACTAGACAGAACAATGAG. Translated, it gives CSVGGGTRQNNE. The entire CDR3 protein is CSVGGGTRQNNEQFF.

Concerning this clone itself: The sequence runs out 3 residues before the end of the CDR3; the remainder is reconstructed from the germline J gene. This chain connects TRBV19 to TRBJ2-1, with TRBD1 as a possible D gene (5 bases). The ends were cut back, 3 bases at V and 8 bases at J, with 17 bases in the middle. CDR3 length: 15 residues. Germline CDR1 reads LNHDA; CDR2 reads SQIVND (reference sequence). The CDR3 protein is CASSIGASSSHEQFF. CDR3 DNA (partial): TGTGCCAGTAGTATTGGGGCTTCGAGCAGCCATGAG.

Note on this clone: From the germline J gene comes the end of the CDR3, since the read stops 3 residues before it. V is TRBV7-2 and J is TRBJ1-2; possibly TRBD1 for D (5 bases). The CDR3 spans 14 residues. In germline, CDR1 is SGHTA, CDR2 FQGNSA. The sequenced part of the CDR3 DNA is TGTGCCAGCAGCCGGGGGGTGGCCCCCGGGGAC. Its translation is CASSRGVAPGD. The whole CDR3 region reads CASSRGVAPGDYTF. Based on the CDR3 plus reference TRBV7-2 and TRBJ1-2, the full variable domain is GAGVSQSPSNKVTEKGKDVELRCDPISGHTALYWYRQSLGQGLEFLIYFQGNSAPDKSGLPSDRFSAERTGGSVSTLTIQRTQQEDSAVYLCASSRGVAPGDYTFGSGTRLTVV.

Concerning this clone: The CDR3 goes on 3 residues after the read ends, and that part is filled in from the germline J gene. The rearrangement links TRBV7-9 to TRBJ1-2; D unclear. Germline-derived CDR1 and CDR2 are SEHNR and FQNEAQ (reference sequence). The CDR3 loop spans 11 amino acids. CDR3 residues: CASSLYYDYTF. The sequenced CDR3 bases are TGTGCCAGCAGCTTATACTACGAC.

About this clone itself: The read comes to an end 3 residues before the CDR3 does, leaving the germline J gene to fill in the end. V gene TRBV6-1 combines with J gene TRBJ1-2; 7 bases match TRBD1. CDR1 is MNHNS, CDR2 SASEGT, per germline. J gave up 4 bases and V 3 bases, and 5 bases lay outside the gene matches. This CDR3 has 14 residues. Incomplete CDR3 DNA: TGTGCCAGCAGTGAGGGACAGCTTTCCTATGGC. Translating it yields CASSEGQLSYG. In full, the CDR3 is CASSEGQLSYGYTF.

The covered CDR3 bases are TGTGCCATCAGATCCAATTACTACACAGATACG. Translation gives CAIRSNYYTDT. The complete CDR3 protein is CAIRSNYYTDTQYF. The rearrangement uses TRBV10-3 and TRBJ2-3; D uncertain. The read terminates 3 residues before the CDR3 end, so the remaining end is supplied by the germline J gene. The V end lost 6 bases, the J end lost 2 bases, and 12 bases lay between the germline ends. The CDR3 sequence is 14 residues long. The germline V gene has CDR1 ENHRY and CDR2 SYGVKD.

A word on this clone: The CDR3 goes on 3 residues after the read ends, and that part is filled in from the germline J gene. The chain employs TRBV20-1 and TRBJ1-1, with TRBD1 identical over 10 bases. Germline values: CDR1 DFQATT, CDR2 SNEGSKA (reference sequence). The CDR3 has 16 amino acids. With 4 bases clipped from V and 0 bases from J, the junction kept 8 bases outside the gene matches. CDR3 bases read: TGCAGTGCTAAGGGACAGGGGTTAAGAATGAACACTGAA. It yields the protein CSAKGQGLRMNTE. The entire CDR3 protein is CSAKGQGLRMNTEAFF.

As for this clone: The read halts 3 residues ahead of the CDR3 end, with the missing end drawn from the germline J gene. V gene TRBV19 combines with J gene TRBJ1-2; the match to TRBD1 covers 7 bases. Per the germline V gene, CDR1 is LNHDA and CDR2 is SQIVND (reference sequence). V lost 5 bases and J lost 3; bases outside the gene matches: 15. There are 17 residues in the CDR3. The CDR3 reads CASSAVGTDGGDYGYTF. The CDR3 DNA, read in part, is TGTGCCAGTAGTGCTGTGGGGACAGACGGGGGTGACTATGGC.

Worth noting for this clone: The missing CDR3 end, 3 residues past where the read stops, is filled in from the germline J gene. This chain joins TRBV12-3 or TRBV12-4 and TRBJ1-5; D call uncertain. The CDR3 contains 13 residues. Trimming left V 2 bases short and J 6 bases short, with 8 bases between. Incomplete CDR3 DNA: TGTGCCAGCAGTTTAAAGCAGGCTCAGCCC. It yields the protein CASSLKQAQP. The CDR3, in full, reads CASSLKQAQPQHF.

The sequenced CDR3 bases are TGTGCCACCAGCAGAGAAGGTCAGTTCGGGGGC. Translation: CATSREGQFGG. The entire CDR3 sequence reads CATSREGQFGGYTF. The rearrangement joins TRBV15 to TRBJ1-2; no firm D call. The sequence runs out 3 residues before the end of the CDR3; the remainder is reconstructed from the germline J gene. This CDR3 region has 14 residues. Germline CDR1 is LNHNV and CDR2 is YYDKDF (reference sequence).

Concerning this clone: Read sequence stops 3 residues before the CDR3 end, and the germline J gene provides the missing end. The chain recombines TRBV6-2 or TRBV6-3 with TRBJ1-1, with D possibly TRBD1 on 6 matching bases. The germline V gene encodes CDR1 MNHEY and CDR2 SVGEGT. Trimming shortened V by 5 bases and J by 1 base, and 17 bases separated the two germline ends. The CDR3 is made up of 16 amino acids. The CDR3 protein is CASSPHTGTGNTEAFF. The CDR3 bases that were read are TGTGCCAGCAGTCCCCATACAGGGACGGGGAACACTGAA.